Listed below are T cell receptor beta chains from one sample, sequenced in a study of T-cell reconstitution after alpha-beta-depleted transplantation in children. MiXCR was run by TCRdb on the PCR reads, yielding one entry per CDR3 protein. The repertoire holds some 340,000 distinct CDR3 sequences, with around a tenth as singletons. This specimen was PBMCs from the stem cell graft donor, taken from the stem cell graft. The receptors were sampled from a human donor who donated a stem cell graft to a child with acute lymphoblastic leukemia. The CDR3 runs from the conserved cysteine through the conserved F or W. A D gene is named only where the DNA matches it firmly. Clone sizes are given selectively: once, few, many, or a class where the clone is expanded.

>TRBD2|TRBJ2-5|NA|TRBV5-1
TGCGCCAGCAGCATCGGGGGGACGGTTCAAGAGACCCAGTACTTC
CASSIGGTVQETQYF
>NA|TRBJ1-6|few|TRBV14
TGTGCCAGCAGCCAAGTTGGGGGGATGGGGAATTCACCCCTCCACTTT
CASSQVGGMGNSPLHF
>TRBD2|TRBJ2-7|few|TRBV11-2
TGTGCCAGCAGCTCCCAGACGATCCTAGCGGGAGGGCCGATCGAGCAGTACTTC
CASSSQTILAGGPIEQYF
>NA|TRBJ2-7|few|TRBV19
TGTGCCAGTAGTGCCTTCTATCAGGGTTCCGAGCAGTACTTC
CASSAFYQGSEQYF
>TRBD2|TRBJ2-3|NA|TRBV11-2
TGTGCCAGCAGGGTTGGGGGAGGGCCGGATACGCAGTATTTT
CASRVGGGPDTQYF
>NA|TRBJ2-1|NA|TRBV12-1
TGTGCCAGCAGCGCCCTCCGGGACTACTACAATGAGCAGTTCTTC
CASSALRDYYNEQFF
>NA|TRBJ2-2|few|TRBV5-1
TGCGCCAGCAGCTTGGATGGGAGTGCCGGGGAGCTGTTTTTT
CASSLDGSAGELFF
>NA|TRBJ1-5|few|TRBV7-6
TGTGCCAGCAGCTTATGGTCTACTGGGCAGCCCCAGCATTTT
CASSLWSTGQPQHF
>TRBD2|TRBJ2-7|NA|TRBV7-8
TGTGCCAGCAGCTTAGGACTAGCGAACGCCTACGAGCAGTACTTC
CASSLGLANAYEQYF
>NA|TRBJ2-7|NA|TRBV28
TGTGCCAGCAGTTTGGGCGCCTTAGCGGCGGGATGGTACGAGCAGTACTTC
CASSLGALAAGWYEQYF
>NA|TRBJ2-1|few|TRBV5-1
TGCGCCAGCAGCCTCGAGGGGCGGAGCTCCTACAATGAGCAGTTCTTC
CASSLEGRSSYNEQFF
>TRBD2|TRBJ2-5|many|TRBV28
TGTGCCAGCAGCCTGACTAGCGGGAGGGCCCGGGAGACCCAGTACTTC
CASSLTSGRARETQYF
>TRBD2|TRBJ2-7|many|TRBV7-2
TGTGCCAGCAGCTTAGCAGGACTAGCGGGTGACGAGCAGTACTTC
CASSLAGLAGDEQYF
>NA|TRBJ2-7|few|TRBV6-1
TGTGCCAGCAGGGACAGGAGGGCCTACGAGCAGTACTTC
CASRDRRAYEQYF
>NA|TRBJ2-3|many|TRBV6-5
TGTGCCAGCAGTTACTTCGAGAGAGCGGCTAGCACAGATACGCAGTATTTT
CASSYFERAASTDTQYF
>NA|TRBJ1-2|NA|TRBV7-9
TGTGCCAGCAGCTTAGTGGGCAGGGATCATGGCTACACCTTC
CASSLVGRDHGYTF
>NA|TRBJ1-3|NA|TRBV7-9
TGTGCCAGCAGCTTAATCCCGTCCCCTTACTCTGGAAACACCATATATTTT
CASSLIPSPYSGNTIYF
>NA|TRBJ2-7|many|TRBV12-3/TRBV12-4
TGTGCCAGCAGCTCTGGCAACTCCTACGAGCAGTACTTC
CASSSGNSYEQYF
>TRBD2|TRBJ2-1|many|TRBV7-9
TGTGCCAGCAGCTTCCTGAGGCGGGAGGGCCCCTACAATGAGCAGTTCTTC
CASSFLRREGPYNEQFF
>NA|TRBJ2-3|NA|TRBV20-1
TGCAGTGCTCAGCAAGCGAGAGGAACAGATACGCAGTATTTT
CSAQQARGTDTQYF
>TRBD1|TRBJ1-2|few|TRBV6-2/TRBV6-3
TGTGCCAGCAGTTTCCCCCGGGACAGGGGAGTCGGCTATGGCTACACCTTC
CASSFPRDRGVGYGYTF
>NA|TRBJ2-5|NA|TRBV5-1
TGCGCCAGCAGCTTGGATACAGGTTTGAAGACCCAGTACTTC
CASSLDTGLKTQYF
>TRBD2|TRBJ2-3|many|TRBV12-3/TRBV12-4
TGTGCCAGCGGTGGGGAGCGGGGAAACACAGATACGCAGTATTTT
CASGGERGNTDTQYF
>TRBD2|TRBJ2-7|once|TRBV7-2
TGTGCCAGCAGCCCGGACCCTAGCGGGAACGACGAGCAGTACTTC
CASSPDPSGNDEQYF
>NA|TRBJ1-6|few|TRBV4-1
TGCGCCAGCAGCCGTCTGGGGCGGAGCGAGGATTCACCCCTCCACTTT
CASSRLGRSEDSPLHF
>NA|TRBJ2-1|few|TRBV7-2
TGTGCCAGCAGCTTAGTATTAGGCAACAATGAGCAGTTCTTC
CASSLVLGNNEQFF
>NA|TRBJ2-5|few|TRBV29-1
TGCAGCGTTGGACCAAACCAAGAGACCCAGTACTTC
CSVGPNQETQYF
>NA|TRBJ2-3|few|TRBV21-1
TGTGCCAGCACTATTGGGCCGGGACTCACAGATACGCAGTATTTT
CASTIGPGLTDTQYF
>TRBD2|TRBJ2-5|NA|TRBV7-8
TGTGCCAGCAGCTTAGATGGGACTAGCGGGAGGGCCAAGCCAGAGACCCAGTACTTC
CASSLDGTSGRAKPETQYF
>NA|TRBJ2-6|NA|TRBV3-1
TGTGCCAGCAGCCTAAAGGGGGACACCCTCCTCGGGGCCAACGTCCTGACTTTC
CASSLKGDTLLGANVLTF
>NA|TRBJ2-2|few|TRBV5-6
TGTGCCAGCAGCTTGGCTGCACGGGGTCCCGGGGAGCTGTTTTTT
CASSLAARGPGELFF
>NA|TRBJ2-2|many|TRBV4-3
TGCGCCAGCAGCCAAGATCCGAACACCGGGGAGCTGTTTTTT
CASSQDPNTGELFF
>NA|TRBJ2-5|many|TRBV3-1
TGTGCCAGCGGGGGGCTGGGAGGGCCCCGGGAGACCCAGTACTTC
CASGGLGGPRETQYF
>TRBD1|TRBJ2-1|NA|TRBV24-1
TGTGCCACCAGTGATTTTGGCAGGGGGCGGGTGAATGAGCAGTTCTTC
CATSDFGRGRVNEQFF
>TRBD2|TRBJ2-3|many|TRBV5-1
TGCGCCAGCAGCCCCCGGACGACCGCGGGAGGAACAGATACGCAGTATTTT
CASSPRTTAGGTDTQYF
>NA|TRBJ2-7|few|TRBV12-3/TRBV12-4
TGTGCCAGCAGTTTCGAGACTACAGGATTCTACGAGCAGTACTTC
CASSFETTGFYEQYF
>TRBD2|TRBJ2-6|many|TRBV5-1
TGCGCCAGCAGCTTTTTACGGCGGGAGTCGAGTGGGGCCAACGTCCTGACTTTC
CASSFLRRESSGANVLTF
>TRBD1|TRBJ2-7|few|TRBV7-2
TGTGCCAGCAGTTCAGTCCCGGGACAGAGTAGCTCCTACGAGCAGTACTTC
CASSSVPGQSSSYEQYF
>NA|TRBJ2-2|few|TRBV5-1
TGCGCCAGCAGCCCTCGGAGCCGACGGGACACCGGGGAGCTGTTTTTT
CASSPRSRRDTGELFF
>TRBD1|TRBJ1-5|many|TRBV6-5
TGTGCCAGCAGTTACGGTGGGACAGGGAATCAGCCCCAGCATTTT
CASSYGGTGNQPQHF
>NA|TRBJ1-4|NA|TRBV28
TGTGCCAGCAGGCCCCGAGGGACCCGTCTCGGAAAACTGTTTTTT
CASRPRGTRLGKLFF
>NA|TRBJ2-1|NA|TRBV5-1
TGCGCCAGCAGCTTGGTTCAGGGTTACGATGAGCAGTTCTTC
CASSLVQGYDEQFF
>NA|TRBJ2-6|NA|TRBV2
TGTGCCAGCAGTGAAAATTATGGGGACAACCTCTTCGGGGCCAACGTCCTGACTTTC
CASSENYGDNLFGANVLTF
>NA|TRBJ2-3|few|TRBV7-2
TGTGCCAGCAGCTCCCAGGGGTACACAGATACGCAGTATTTT
CASSSQGYTDTQYF
>NA|TRBJ1-4|few|TRBV4-2
TGTGCCAGCAGCCAAGGGACAGACAATAATGAAAAACTGTTTTTT
CASSQGTDNNEKLFF
>TRBD1|TRBJ2-7|NA|TRBV10-3
TGTGCCATCAGGGGGGACAGACCCTACGAGCAGTACTTC
CAIRGDRPYEQYF
>TRBD1|TRBJ2-7|many|TRBV4-2
TGTGCCAGCAGCCACCCGAGGACAGGGTCCTACGAGCAGTACTTC
CASSHPRTGSYEQYF
>TRBD2|TRBJ2-5|NA|TRBV20-1
TGCAGTGCTAGAGGGGGAGCGGGAGGAACCCAAGAGACCCAGTACTTC
CSARGGAGGTQETQYF
>TRBD2|TRBJ2-1|NA|TRBV4-3
TGCGCCAGCAGCCCCGGGCCTAGCGGGAGAACCGACAATGAGCAGTTCTTC
CASSPGPSGRTDNEQFF
>TRBD1|TRBJ1-4|few|TRBV28
TGTGCCAGCAGTTTACAGGGACAGGGTATTGAAAAACTGTTTTTT
CASSLQGQGIEKLFF
>NA|TRBJ2-3|NA|TRBV20-1
TGCAGTGCCACAGCTTCAGGGGCAGATACGCAGTATTTT
CSATASGADTQYF
>NA|TRBJ2-4|few|TRBV5-1
TGCGCCAGCAGCTTGGAGGCAGTTTCAGCCAAAAACATTCAGTACTTC
CASSLEAVSAKNIQYF
>TRBD2|TRBJ2-3|many|TRBV28
TGTGCCAGCAGTACCCGGGAAGCGGGAGGAGCAGATACGCAGTATTTT
CASSTREAGGADTQYF